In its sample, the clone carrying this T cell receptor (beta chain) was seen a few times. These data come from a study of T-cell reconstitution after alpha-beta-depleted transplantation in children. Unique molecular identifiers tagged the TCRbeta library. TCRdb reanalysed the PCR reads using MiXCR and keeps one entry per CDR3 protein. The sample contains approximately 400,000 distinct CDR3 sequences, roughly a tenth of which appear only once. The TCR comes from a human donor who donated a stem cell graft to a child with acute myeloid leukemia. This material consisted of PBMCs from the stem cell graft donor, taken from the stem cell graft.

The chain's CDR3 is CSAAGTSASNEQFF. The DNA for the CDR3 is TGCAGTGCAGCCGGGACTAGCGCCTCCAATGAGCAGTTCTTC. The rearrangement uses TRBV20-1 and TRBJ2-1; 10 positions agree with TRBD2. The length of the CDR3 is 14 residues. The V and J ends lost 6 bases and 6 bases, in that order; junction bases with no gene match: 8. Germline CDR1 DFQATT, CDR2 SNEGSKA (reference sequence).